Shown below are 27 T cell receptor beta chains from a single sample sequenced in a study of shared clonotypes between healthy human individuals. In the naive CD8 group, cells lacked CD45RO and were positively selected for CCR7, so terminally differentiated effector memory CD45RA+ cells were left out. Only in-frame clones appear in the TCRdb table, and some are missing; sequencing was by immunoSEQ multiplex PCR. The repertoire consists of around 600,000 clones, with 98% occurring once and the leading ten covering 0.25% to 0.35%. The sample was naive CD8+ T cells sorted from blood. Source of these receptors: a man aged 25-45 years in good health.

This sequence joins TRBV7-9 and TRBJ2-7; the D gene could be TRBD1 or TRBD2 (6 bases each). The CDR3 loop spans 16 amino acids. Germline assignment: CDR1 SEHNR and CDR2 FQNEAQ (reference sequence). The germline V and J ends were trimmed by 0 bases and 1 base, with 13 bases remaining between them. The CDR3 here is CASSLAQGRMSYEQYF. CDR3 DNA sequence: TGTGCCAGCAGCTTAGCCCAGGGGAGGATGTCCTACGAGCAGTACTTC.

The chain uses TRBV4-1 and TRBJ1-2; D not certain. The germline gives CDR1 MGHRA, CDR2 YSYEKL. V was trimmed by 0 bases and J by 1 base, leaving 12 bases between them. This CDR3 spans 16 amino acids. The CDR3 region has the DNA TGCGCCAGCAGCCAAGACCCACCTCCGGGTAACTATGGCTACACCTTC. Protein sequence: CASSQDPPPGNYGYTF.

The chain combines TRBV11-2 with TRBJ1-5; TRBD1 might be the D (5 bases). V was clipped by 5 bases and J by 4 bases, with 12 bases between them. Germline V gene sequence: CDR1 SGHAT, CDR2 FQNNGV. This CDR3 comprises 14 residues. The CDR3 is CASSSTGENQPQHF. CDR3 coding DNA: TGTGCCAGCAGCAGTACGGGGGAGAATCAGCCCCAGCATTTT.

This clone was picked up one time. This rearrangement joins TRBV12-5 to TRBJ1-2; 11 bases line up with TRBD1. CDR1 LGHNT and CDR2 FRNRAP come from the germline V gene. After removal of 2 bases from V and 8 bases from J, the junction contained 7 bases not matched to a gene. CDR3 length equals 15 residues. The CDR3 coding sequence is TGTGCTAGTGGTTTGAAACCCGGGACAGGGGGAGGCTACACCTTC. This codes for CASGLKPGTGGGYTF.

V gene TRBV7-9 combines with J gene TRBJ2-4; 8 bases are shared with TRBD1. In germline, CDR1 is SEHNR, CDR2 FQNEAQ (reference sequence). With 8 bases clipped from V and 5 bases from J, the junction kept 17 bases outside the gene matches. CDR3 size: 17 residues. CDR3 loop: CASGLTYGGQDQNIQYF. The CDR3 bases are TGTGCCAGCGGCCTAACATACGGGGGACAGGACCAAAACATTCAGTACTTC.

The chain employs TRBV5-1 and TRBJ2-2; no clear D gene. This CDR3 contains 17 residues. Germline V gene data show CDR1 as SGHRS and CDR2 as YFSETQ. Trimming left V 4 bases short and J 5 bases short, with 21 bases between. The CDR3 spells CASSPEGLPSTTGELFF. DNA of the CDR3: TGCGCCAGCAGCCCCGAAGGGCTCCCTTCAACGACCGGGGAGCTGTTTTTT.

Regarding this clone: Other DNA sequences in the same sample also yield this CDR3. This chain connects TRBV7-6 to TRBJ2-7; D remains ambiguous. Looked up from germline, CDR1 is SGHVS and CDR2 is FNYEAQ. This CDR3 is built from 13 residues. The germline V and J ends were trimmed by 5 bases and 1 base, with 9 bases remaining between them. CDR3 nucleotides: TGTGCCAGCAGCCCGGGCCGATCCTACGAGCAGTACTTC. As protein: CASSPGRSYEQYF. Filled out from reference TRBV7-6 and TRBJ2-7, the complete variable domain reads GAGVSQSPRYKVTKRGQDVALRCDPISGHVSLYWYRQALGQGPEFLTYFNYEAQQDKSGLPNDRFSAERPEGSISTLTIQRTEQRDSAMYRCASSPGRSYEQYFGPGTRLTVT.

The DNA of the CDR3 is TGCGCCAGCAGCCCCTCGACCTTTACGAGGGACATTTTCTACGAGCAGTACTTC. It yields the protein CASSPSTFTRDIFYEQYF. The genes are TRBV4-1 and TRBJ2-7; TRBD1 is a possible D gene (6 bases). Germline V lookup: CDR1 MGHRA, CDR2 YSYEKL. Trimming shortened V by 4 bases and J by 3 bases, and 25 bases separated the two germline ends. The CDR3 has 18 residues.

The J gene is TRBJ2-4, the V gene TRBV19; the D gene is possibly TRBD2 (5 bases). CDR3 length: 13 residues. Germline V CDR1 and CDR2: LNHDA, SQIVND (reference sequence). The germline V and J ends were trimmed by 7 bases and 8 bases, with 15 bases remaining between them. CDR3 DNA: TGTGCCAGTATGGGCGGCGGGCAGGACATTCAGTACTTC. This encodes CASMGGGQDIQYF.

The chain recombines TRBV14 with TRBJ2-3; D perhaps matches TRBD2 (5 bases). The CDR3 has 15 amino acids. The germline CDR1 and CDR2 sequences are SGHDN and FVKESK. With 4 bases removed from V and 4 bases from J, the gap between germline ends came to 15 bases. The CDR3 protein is CASSLGVLYPDTQYF. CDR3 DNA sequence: TGTGCCAGCAGCCTCGGGGTTCTTTATCCAGATACGCAGTATTTT.

Here the CDR3 reads CASSPQGASGSYEQYF. In DNA form, the CDR3 reads TGTGCCAGCAGCCCACAAGGCGCTAGCGGTTCCTACGAGCAGTACTTC. V and J are TRBV14 and TRBJ2-7; 7 nucleotides agree with TRBD2. V trimming: 4 bases; J trimming: 1 base; junction bases outside the gene matches: 10. CDR1 and CDR2 from the germline V gene are SGHDN and FVKESK. The CDR3 runs 16 residues.

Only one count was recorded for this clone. The CDR3, as DNA: TGTGCCAGCAGCAAAGATAATACCCGGGACAGATTTTTTCTCAATGAGCAGTTCTTC. It specifies CASSKDNTRDRFFLNEQFF. The V and J genes are TRBV6-4 and TRBJ2-1; 7 nucleotides match TRBD1. The CDR3 covers 19 residues. Germline V gene data show CDR1 as MRHNA and CDR2 as SNTAGT. Germline trimming cut 6 bases from V and 6 bases from J; bases unmatched to any gene: 23.

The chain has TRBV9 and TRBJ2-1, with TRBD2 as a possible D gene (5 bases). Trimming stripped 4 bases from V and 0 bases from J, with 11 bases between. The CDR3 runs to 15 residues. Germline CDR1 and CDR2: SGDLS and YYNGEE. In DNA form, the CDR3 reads TGTGCCAGCAGCCCCGGCGGAGGCTCCTACAATGAGCAGTTCTTC. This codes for CASSPGGGSYNEQFF.

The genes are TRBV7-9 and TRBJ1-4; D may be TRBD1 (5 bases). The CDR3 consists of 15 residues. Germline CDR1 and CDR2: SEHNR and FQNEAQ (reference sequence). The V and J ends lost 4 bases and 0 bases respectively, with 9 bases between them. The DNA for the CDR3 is TGTGCCAGCAGCTCCGACAGTGCAACTAATGAAAAACTGTTTTTT. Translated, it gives CASSSDSATNEKLFF.

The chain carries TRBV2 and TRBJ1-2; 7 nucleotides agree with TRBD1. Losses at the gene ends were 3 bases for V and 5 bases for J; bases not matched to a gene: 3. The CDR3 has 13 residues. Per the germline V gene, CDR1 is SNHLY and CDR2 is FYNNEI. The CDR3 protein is CASSEGGQYGYTF. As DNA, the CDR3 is TGTGCCAGCAGTGAGGGGGGACAGTATGGCTACACCTTC.

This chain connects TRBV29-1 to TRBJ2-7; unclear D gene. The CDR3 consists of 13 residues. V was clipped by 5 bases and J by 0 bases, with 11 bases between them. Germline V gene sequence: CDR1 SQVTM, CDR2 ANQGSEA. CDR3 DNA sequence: TGCAGCGTTCTCAGATACAACTCCTACGAGCAGTACTTC. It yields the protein CSVLRYNSYEQYF.

CDR3 sequence reads: CSDTPARETDTQYF. CDR3 sequence (DNA): TGCAGCGACACGCCCGCCAGAGAAACAGATACGCAGTATTTT. V usage is TRBV29-1 and J usage is TRBJ2-3; D gene ambiguous. Trimming stripped 7 bases from V and 3 bases from J, with 17 bases between. Germline V lookup: CDR1 SQVTM, CDR2 ANQGSEA. The CDR3 loop spans 14 amino acids.

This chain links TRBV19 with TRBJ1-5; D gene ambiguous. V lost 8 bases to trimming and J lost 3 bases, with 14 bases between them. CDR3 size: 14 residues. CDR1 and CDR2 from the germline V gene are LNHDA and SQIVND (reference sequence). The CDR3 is CASHTSGFNQPQHF. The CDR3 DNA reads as TGTGCCAGTCACACCTCGGGGTTCAATCAGCCCCAGCATTTT.

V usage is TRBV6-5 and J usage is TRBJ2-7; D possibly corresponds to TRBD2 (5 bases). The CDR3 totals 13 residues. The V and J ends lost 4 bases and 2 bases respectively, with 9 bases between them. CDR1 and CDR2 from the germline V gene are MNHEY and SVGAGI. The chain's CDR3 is CASSSGDPYEQYF. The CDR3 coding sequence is TGTGCCAGCAGTTCCGGGGATCCCTACGAGCAGTACTTC.

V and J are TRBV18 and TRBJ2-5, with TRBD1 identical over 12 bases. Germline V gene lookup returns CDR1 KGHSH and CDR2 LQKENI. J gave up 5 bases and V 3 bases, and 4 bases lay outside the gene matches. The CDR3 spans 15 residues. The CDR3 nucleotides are TGTGCCAGCTCACCCCCGGGACAGGGGGCTGAGACCCAGTACTTC. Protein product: CASSPPGQGAETQYF. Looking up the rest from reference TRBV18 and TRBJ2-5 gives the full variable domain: NAGVMQNPRHLVRRRGQEARLRCSPMKGHSHVYWYRQLPEEGLKFMVYLQKENIIDESGMPKERFSAEFPKEGPSILRIQQVVRGDSAAYFCASSPPGQGAETQYFGPGTRLLVL.

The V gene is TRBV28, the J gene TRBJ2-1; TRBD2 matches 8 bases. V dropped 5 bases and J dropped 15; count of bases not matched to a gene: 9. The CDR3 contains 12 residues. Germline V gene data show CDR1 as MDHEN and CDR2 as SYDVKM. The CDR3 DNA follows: TGTGCCAGCAGTCCCCCGGGACTAGTGTCGTTCTTC. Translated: CASSPPGLVSFF. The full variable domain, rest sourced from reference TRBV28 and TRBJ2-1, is DVKVTQSSRYLVKRTGEKVFLECVQDMDHENMFWYRQDPGLGLRLIYFSYDVKMKEKGDIPEGYSVSREKKERFSLILESASTNQTSMYLCASSPPGLVSFFGPGTRLTVL.

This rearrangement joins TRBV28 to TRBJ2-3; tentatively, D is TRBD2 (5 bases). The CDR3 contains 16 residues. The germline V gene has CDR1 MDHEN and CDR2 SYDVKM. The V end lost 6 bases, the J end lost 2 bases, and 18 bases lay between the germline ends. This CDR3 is CASSYPPAGLTDTQYF. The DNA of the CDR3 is TGTGCCAGCAGCTACCCTCCCGCGGGTCTCACAGATACGCAGTATTTT.

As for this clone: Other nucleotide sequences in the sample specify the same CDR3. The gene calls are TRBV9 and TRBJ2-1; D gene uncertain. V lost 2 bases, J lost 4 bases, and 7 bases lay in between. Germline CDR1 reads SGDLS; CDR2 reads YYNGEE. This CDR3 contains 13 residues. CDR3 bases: TGTGCCAGCAGCGTTGGGTCATACAATGAGCAGTTCTTC. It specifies CASSVGSYNEQFF.

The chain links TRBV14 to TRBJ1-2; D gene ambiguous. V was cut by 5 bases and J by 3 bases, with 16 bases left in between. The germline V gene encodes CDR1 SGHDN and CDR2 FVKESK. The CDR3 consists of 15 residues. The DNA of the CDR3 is TGTGCCAGCAGCGAGGTTTTGGAGGCCCACTATGGCTACACCTTC. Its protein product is CASSEVLEAHYGYTF.

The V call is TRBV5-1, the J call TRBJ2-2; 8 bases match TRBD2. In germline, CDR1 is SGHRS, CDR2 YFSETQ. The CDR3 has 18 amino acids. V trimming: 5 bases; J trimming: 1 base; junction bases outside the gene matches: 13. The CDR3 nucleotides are TGCGCCAGCAGGGGGACTAGTTTCTCGTTGGTGAACACCGGGGAGCTGTTTTTT. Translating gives CASRGTSFSLVNTGELFF.

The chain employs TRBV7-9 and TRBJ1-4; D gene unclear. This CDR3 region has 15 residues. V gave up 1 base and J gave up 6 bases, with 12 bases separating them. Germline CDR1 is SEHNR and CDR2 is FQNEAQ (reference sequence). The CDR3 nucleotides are TGTGCCAGCAGCTTAGGGCCGCGCGGCGATGAAAAACTGTTTTTT. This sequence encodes CASSLGPRGDEKLFF.

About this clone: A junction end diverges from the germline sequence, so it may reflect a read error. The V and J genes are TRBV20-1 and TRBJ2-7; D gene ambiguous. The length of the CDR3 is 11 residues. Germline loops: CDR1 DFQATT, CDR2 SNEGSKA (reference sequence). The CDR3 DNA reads TGCAGTGCTAAATGGACGGCTACGCACCACTTC. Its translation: CSAKWTATHHF.